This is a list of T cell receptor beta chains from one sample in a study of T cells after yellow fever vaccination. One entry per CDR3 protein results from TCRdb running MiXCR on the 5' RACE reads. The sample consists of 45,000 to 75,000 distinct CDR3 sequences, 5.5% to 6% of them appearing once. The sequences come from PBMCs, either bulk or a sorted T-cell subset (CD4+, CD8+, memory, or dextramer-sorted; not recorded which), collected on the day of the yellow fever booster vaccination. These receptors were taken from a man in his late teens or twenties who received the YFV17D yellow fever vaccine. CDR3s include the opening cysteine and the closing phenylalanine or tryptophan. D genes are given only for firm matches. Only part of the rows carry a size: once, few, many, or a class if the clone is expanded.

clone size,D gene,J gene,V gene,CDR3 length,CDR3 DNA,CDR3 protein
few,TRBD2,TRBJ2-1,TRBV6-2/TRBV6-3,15,TGTGCCAGCCGAATTCCGGGACTAGCGGGGGGTGAGCAGTTCTTC,CASRIPGLAGGEQFF
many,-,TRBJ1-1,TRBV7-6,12,TGTGCCAGCAGCCAGGACAGCCGTGAAGCTTTCTTT,CASSQDSREAFF
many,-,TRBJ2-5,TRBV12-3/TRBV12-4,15,TGTGCCAGCAGTTTACAAGGGGACCCCCAAGAGACCCAGTACTTC,CASSLQGDPQETQYF
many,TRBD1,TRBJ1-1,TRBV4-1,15,TGCGCCAGCAGCCAAGGGACAGGGGGATCCACTGAAGCTTTCTTT,CASSQGTGGSTEAFF
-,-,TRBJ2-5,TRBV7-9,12,TGTGCCAGCAGCTCCTACCAAGAGACCCAGTACTTC,CASSSYQETQYF
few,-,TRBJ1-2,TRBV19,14,TGTGCCAGTAGTATTCCGGCAAGCCGCTATGGCTACACCTTC,CASSIPASRYGYTF
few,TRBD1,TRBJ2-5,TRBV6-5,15,TGTGCCAGCAGTGCCGGGACAGCTGGTCAAGAGACCCAGTACTTC,CASSAGTAGQETQYF
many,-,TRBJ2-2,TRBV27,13,TGTGCCAGCAGCCTCCAGGGTTCCGGGGAGCTGTTTTTT,CASSLQGSGELFF
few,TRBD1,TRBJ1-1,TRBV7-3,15,TGTGCCAGCAGCTTAAGGGGACAGGGGAACACTAAAGCTTTCTTT,CASSLRGQGNTKAFF
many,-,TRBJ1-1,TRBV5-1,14,TGCGCCAGCAGCCCCCTGACAGGGAACACTGAAGCTTTCTTT,CASSPLTGNTEAFF
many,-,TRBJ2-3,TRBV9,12,TGTGCCAGCAGCGTAGGGAGAGATACGCAGTATTTT,CASSVGRDTQYF
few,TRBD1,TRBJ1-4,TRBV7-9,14,TGTGCCAGCAGCCGGACAGGGACTAATGAAAAACTGTTTTTT,CASSRTGTNEKLFF
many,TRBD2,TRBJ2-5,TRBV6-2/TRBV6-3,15,TGTGCCAGCAGTTGGGGTAGCGGGGTCGGTGAGACCCAGTACTTC,CASSWGSGVGETQYF
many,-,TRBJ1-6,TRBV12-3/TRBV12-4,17,TGTGCCTCTAGACACCAAATACAACCCTCCTATAATTCACCCCTCCACTTT,CASRHQIQPSYNSPLHF
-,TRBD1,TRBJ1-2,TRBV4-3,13,TGCGCCAGCAGCCAAGAGACAGGGCGAGGCTACACCTTC,CASSQETGRGYTF
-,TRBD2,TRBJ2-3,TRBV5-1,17,TGCGCCAGCAGCGCGGGACTAGCGGGGGGACGCACAGATACGCAGTATTTT,CASSAGLAGGRTDTQYF
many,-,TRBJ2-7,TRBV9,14,TGTGCCAGCAGCTATGGATCGGTACCTTCTGAGCAGTACTTC,CASSYGSVPSEQYF
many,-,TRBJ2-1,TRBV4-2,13,TGTGCCAGCAGCCCCCCCTTGGAGGCTGAGCAGTTCTTC,CASSPPLEAEQFF
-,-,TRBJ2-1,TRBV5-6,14,TGCGCCAGCAGGTGGGACCCTACTTGGAATGAGCAGTTCTTC,CASRWDPTWNEQFF
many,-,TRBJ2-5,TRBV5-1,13,TGCGCCAGCAGCGCACGGACTAAAGAGACCCAGTACTTC,CASSARTKETQYF
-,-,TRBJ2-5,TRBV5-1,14,TGCGCCAGCAGCTTGTTTACAAATCAAGAGACCCAGTACTTC,CASSLFTNQETQYF
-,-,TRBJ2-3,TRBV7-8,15,TGTGCCAGCAGCTTAGACCAGGTGGGAGGAGATACGCAGTATTTT,CASSLDQVGGDTQYF
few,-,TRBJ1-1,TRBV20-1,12,TGCAGTGCGACCGAAGGAGGGGTTGACGCTTTCTTT,CSATEGGVDAFF
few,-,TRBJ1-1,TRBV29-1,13,TGCAGCGTTGAAGATCTTAGGGGACCCGAAGCTTTCTTT,CSVEDLRGPEAFF
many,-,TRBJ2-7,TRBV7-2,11,TGTGCCAGCAGCCCCAATTACGAGCAGTACTTC,CASSPNYEQYF
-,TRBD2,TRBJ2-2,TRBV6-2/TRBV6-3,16,TGTGCCAGCAGCCTCTCGAGCGGGGGGTACACCGGGGAGCTGTTTTTT,CASSLSSGGYTGELFF
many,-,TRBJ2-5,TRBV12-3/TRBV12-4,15,TGTGCCAGCTACTTAGGTGGGGGCTCGAAAGAGACCCAGTACTTC,CASYLGGGSKETQYF
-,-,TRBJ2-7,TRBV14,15,TGTGCCAGCAGCCAAATGGCAGGGAGCCCCGACGAGCAGTACTTC,CASSQMAGSPDEQYF
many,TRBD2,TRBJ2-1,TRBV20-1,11,TGCAGTGCTATAGCCCGCGGGGGGCAGTTCTTC,CSAIARGGQFF
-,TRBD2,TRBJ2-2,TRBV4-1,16,TGCGCCAGCAGCCAGACTAGCGGGGGGATCACCGGGGAGCTGTTTTTT,CASSQTSGGITGELFF
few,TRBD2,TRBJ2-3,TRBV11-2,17,TGTGCCAGCAGCTTAGGTCCTCTAGCGGGGTACACAGATACGCAGTATTTT,CASSLGPLAGYTDTQYF
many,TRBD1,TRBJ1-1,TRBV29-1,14,TGCAGCTTCACGGGGGACAGGGGGAACACTGAAGCTTTCTTT,CSFTGDRGNTEAFF
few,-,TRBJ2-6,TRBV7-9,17,TGTGCCAGCAGCTTTCCAGGGGATAGCTCTGGGGCCAACGTCCTGACTTTC,CASSFPGDSSGANVLTF